This T cell receptor (beta chain) was sequenced in a study of technical replicates of blood from a handful of donors. Some clones are missing from TCRdb's copy, which holds only in-frame ones; the method was immunoSEQ multiplex PCR. The top ten hold under 5% of the sample, which has about 49,000 clones, about 94% seen once. V shed 1 base and J shed 1 base, with 7 bases lying between them. The CDR3 length is 14 residues. CDR1 is LGHNA, CDR2 YSLEER, per germline. This chain connects TRBV4-3 to TRBJ1-1; D perhaps matches TRBD1 (6 bases). The receptor was derived from a human donor in good health. Some clones in this sample may be carry-over from other donors' samples. Sequencing was carried out using PBMCs. This chain's CDR3 is CASSQGGRNTEAFF. CDR3 DNA: TGCGCCAGCAGCCAAGGGGGGCGGAACACTGAAGCTTTCTTT.